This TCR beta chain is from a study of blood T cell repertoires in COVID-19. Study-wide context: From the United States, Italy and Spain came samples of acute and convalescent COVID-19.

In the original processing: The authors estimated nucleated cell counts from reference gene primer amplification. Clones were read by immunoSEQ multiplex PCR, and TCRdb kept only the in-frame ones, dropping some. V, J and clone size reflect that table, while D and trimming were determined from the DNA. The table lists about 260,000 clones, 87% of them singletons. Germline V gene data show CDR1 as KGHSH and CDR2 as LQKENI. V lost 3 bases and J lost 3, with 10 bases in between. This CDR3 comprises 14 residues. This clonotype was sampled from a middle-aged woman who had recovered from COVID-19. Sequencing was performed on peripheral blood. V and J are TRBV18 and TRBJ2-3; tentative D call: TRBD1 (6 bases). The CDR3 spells CASSPTGMTDTQYF. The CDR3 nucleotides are TGTGCCAGCTCACCCACAGGGATGACAGATACGCAGTATTTT.